The T cell receptor beta chain described here comes from a study of identical twins (dated by TCRdb to 2016 to 2017). Broadly, across the study: To test whether fetal clonotypes persist, the study used deep sequencing on TCR alpha and beta repertoires from monozygotic twins, unrelated adults of various ages, and cord blood. To rule out contamination, the twin experiments were replicated at different times with different library preparation protocols. Points the paper makes about the study in general: Because the same donors could not be followed over many years, the conclusions depended on cross-sectional statistical analysis. Abundant cord blood beta clonotypes carried fewer insertions; young adult naive repertoires showed a weaker similar trend, while memory repertoires showed none. The excess sharing between twins in beta out-of-frame sequences was weaker because fewer shared sequences reduced the signal-to-noise ratio. Invariant T cells such as MAIT and iNKT could partly confound zero-insertion analyses, though diverse VJ usage argued against this for most clonotypes. Out-of-frame TCR alpha sharing in monozygotic twins was systematically underestimated by recombination models, whereas sharing between unrelated individuals was in agreement with the recombination models. Compared with coincidental sharing between unrelated individuals, out-of-frame TCR alpha sequences shared between twins had an excess of sequences with low generation probability.

As for this clonotype: Its target antigen remains unknown. Per-nucleotide qualities are absent, and no much larger clonotype sits a single base away.

Libraries came from 5' RACE. Sequencing instrument: Illumina HiSeq 2000. A universal primer binding site was added through template switching, and the final cDNA carried a unique molecular identifier so that TCR cDNA molecules could be counted accurately. Specific primers in the conserved constant-segment region were used to synthesize first-strand cDNA for TCR alpha and beta chains. To control for contamination, every cDNA library carried two barcodes: a SMART-Mk sample barcode plus Illumina barcodes. TruSeq adapter sequences along with Illumina sample barcodes were introduced in two successive PCR steps. Sequencing of the TCR alpha and beta cDNA libraries was done on the Illumina HiSeq platform using custom primers. From the authors' description of their analysis: MiGEC processed the raw reads to extract unique molecular identifiers, while MiXCR was used to determine the CDR3 positions. Recombination models were inferred per individual with the repgenHMM and IGoR tools using an EM algorithm. Shared clonotype analysis was performed with the tcR package in R, normalizing sharing by the product of cloneset sizes. To study raw recombination without the effects of thymic and clonal selection, out-of-frame nonproductive sequences were analyzed. The public sequencing data were trimmed at Q25 with fastp and processed into clonotypes with MiXCR by TCRdb, which kept only in-frame beta chains. Merged by CDR3 protein, the rows form single entries marked with the most common genes and DNA. TCRdb, not the original authors, processed these V and J calls. For this sample the table gives under 400,000 distinct CDR3 sequences, of which approximately 8.7% were detected only once. The biggest ten clones account for under 9.5% of the sample.

Only healthy Caucasian donors were included. Three unrelated non-twin adults were also sequenced: a male aged 18 to 30, a male aged 50 to 60 and a female aged 50 to 60. Miltenyi CD45RO+ enrichment and human naive T-cell isolation kits were used to isolate memory (CD45RO+) and naive T cells from PBMC. Sequencing input: naive T cells sorted from blood. The cell subset or site label, as the study defines it: cells isolated with a human naive T-cell isolation kit. The source of this sequence is a woman aged 45 to 65 in good health.

CDR3 region: CASRGQKFSGANVLTF. The nucleotide sequence reads as follows: TGTGCCAGCCGGGGACAGAAGTTTTCTGGGGCCAACGTCCTGACTTTC. The V gene is TRBV12-3 or TRBV12-4 and the J gene is TRBJ2-6; 7 nucleotides in the junction match TRBD1. Counted from cysteine to phenylalanine, this CDR3 has 16 amino acids. Only the CDR3 DNA stays, 48 bases, in frame from base 1. Trimming removed 8 bases from V and 1 base from J; the gene matches leave 8 bases unexplained.